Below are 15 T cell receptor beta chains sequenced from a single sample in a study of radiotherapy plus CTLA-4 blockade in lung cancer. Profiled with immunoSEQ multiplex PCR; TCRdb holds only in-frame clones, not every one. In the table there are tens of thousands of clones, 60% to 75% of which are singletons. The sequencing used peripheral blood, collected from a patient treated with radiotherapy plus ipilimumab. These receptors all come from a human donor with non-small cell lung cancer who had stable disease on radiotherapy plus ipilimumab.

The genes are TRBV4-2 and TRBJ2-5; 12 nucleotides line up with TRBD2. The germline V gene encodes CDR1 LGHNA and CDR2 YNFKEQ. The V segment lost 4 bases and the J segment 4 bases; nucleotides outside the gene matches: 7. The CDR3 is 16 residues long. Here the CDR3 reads CASSREPGLAGETQYF. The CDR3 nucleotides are TGTGCCAGCAGCCGCGAGCCGGGACTAGCGGGAGAGACCCAGTACTTC.

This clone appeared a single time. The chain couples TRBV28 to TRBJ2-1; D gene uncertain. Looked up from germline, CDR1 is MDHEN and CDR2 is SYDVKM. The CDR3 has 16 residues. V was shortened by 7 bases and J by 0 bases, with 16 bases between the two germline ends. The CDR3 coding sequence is TGTGCCAGCACCGCTCCTATCGCCGGCTCCTACAATGAGCAGTTCTTC. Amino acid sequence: CASTAPIAGSYNEQFF.

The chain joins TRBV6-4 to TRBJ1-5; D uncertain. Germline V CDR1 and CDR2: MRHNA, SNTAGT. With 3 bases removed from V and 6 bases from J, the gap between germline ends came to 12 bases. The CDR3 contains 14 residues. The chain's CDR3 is CASSDWEGSQPQHF. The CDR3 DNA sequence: TGTGCCAGCAGTGATTGGGAGGGCTCTCAGCCCCAGCATTTT.

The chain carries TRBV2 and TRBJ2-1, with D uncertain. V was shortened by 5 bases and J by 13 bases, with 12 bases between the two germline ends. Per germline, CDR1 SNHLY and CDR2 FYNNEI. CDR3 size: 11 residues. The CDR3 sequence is CASSPQVVQFF. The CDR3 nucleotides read TGTGCCAGCAGTCCTCAGGTGGTACAGTTCTTC. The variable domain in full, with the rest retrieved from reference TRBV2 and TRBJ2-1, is EPEVTQTPSHQVTQMGQEVILRCVPISNHLYFYWYRQILGQKVEFLVSFYNNEISEKSEIFDDQFSVERPDGSNFTLKIRSTKLEDSAMYFCASSPQVVQFFGPGTRLTVL.

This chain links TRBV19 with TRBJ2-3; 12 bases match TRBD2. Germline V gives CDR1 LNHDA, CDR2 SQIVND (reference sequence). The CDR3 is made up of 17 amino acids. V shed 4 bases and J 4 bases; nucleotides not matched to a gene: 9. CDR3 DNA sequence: TGTGCCAGTAGTAAACCTCGGACTAGCGGGAATTCAGATACGCAGTATTTT. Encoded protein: CASSKPRTSGNSDTQYF.

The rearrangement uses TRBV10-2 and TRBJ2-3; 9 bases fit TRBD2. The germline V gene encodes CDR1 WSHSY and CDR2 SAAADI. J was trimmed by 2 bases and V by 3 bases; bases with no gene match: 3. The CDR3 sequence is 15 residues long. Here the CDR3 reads CASSDAGGPTDTQYF. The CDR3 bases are TGCGCCAGCAGTGATGCGGGAGGGCCCACAGATACGCAGTATTTT.

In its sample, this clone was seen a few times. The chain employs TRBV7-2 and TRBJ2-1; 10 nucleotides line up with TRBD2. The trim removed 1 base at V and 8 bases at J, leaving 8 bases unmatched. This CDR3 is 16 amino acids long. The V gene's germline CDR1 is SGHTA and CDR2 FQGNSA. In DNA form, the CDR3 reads TGTGCCAGCAGCTTAGATCCTAGCGGGAGTTGGGATGAGCAGTTCTTC. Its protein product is CASSLDPSGSWDEQFF. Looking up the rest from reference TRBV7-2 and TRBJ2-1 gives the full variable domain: GAGVSQSPSNKVTEKGKDVELRCDPISGHTALYWYRQSLGQGLEFLIYFQGNSAPDKSGLPSDRFSAERTGGSVSTLTIQRTQQEDSAVYLCASSLDPSGSWDEQFFGPGTRLTVL.

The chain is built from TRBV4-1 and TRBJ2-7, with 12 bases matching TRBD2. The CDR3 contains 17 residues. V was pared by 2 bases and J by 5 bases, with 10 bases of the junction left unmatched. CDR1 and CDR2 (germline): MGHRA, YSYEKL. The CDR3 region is CASSQPPTSGRSHEQYF. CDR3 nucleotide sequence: TGCGCCAGCAGCCAACCTCCCACTAGCGGGAGGAGCCACGAGCAGTACTTC.

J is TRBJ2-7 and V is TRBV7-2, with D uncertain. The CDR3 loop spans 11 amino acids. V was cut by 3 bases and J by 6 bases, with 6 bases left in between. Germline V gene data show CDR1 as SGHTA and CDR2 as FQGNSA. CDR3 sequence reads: CASSLVGEQYF. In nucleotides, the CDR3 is TGTGCCAGCAGCTTGGTCGGCGAGCAGTACTTC.

The CDR3 DNA reads as TGTGCCAGCAGTGGGACTAGCGGGAGAGTCTACGAGCAGTACTTC. This sequence encodes CASSGTSGRVYEQYF. The chain employs TRBV2 and TRBJ2-7; 13 bases align to TRBD2. V trimming: 4 bases; J trimming: 3 bases; junction bases outside the gene matches: 3. The CDR3 is made up of 15 amino acids. CDR1 and CDR2 from the germline V gene are SNHLY and FYNNEI.

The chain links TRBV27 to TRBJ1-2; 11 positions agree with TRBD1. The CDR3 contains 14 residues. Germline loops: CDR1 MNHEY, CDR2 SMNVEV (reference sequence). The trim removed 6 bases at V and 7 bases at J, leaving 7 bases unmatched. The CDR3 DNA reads TGTGCCAGCAGAGCCCGGGACAGGGGGTCTGGCTACACCTTC. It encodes CASRARDRGSGYTF.

CDR3 nucleotides: TGTGCCAGCTCACCACAATCCGGGATTGGCACAGATACGCAGTATTTT. This sequence encodes CASSPQSGIGTDTQYF. The genes are TRBV18 and TRBJ2-3; possible D gene TRBD2, 5 bases. Per germline, CDR1 KGHSH and CDR2 LQKENI. This CDR3 has 16 amino acids. Deletions cut 1 base from V and 1 base from J, with 12 bases between.

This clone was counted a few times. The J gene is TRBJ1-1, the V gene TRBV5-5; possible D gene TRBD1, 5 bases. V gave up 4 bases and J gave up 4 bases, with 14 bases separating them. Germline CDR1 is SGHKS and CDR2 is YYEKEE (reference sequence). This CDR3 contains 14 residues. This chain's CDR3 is CASSGRGRGTEAFF. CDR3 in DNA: TGTGCCAGCAGCGGAAGGGGTAGGGGCACTGAAGCTTTCTTT.

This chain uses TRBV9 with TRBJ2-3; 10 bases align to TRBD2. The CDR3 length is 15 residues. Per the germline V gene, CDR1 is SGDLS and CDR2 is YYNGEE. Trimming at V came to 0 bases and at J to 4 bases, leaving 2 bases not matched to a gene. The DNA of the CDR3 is TGTGCCAGCAGCGTAGGGCTAGCGGGAGCAGATACGCAGTATTTT. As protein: CASSVGLAGADTQYF.

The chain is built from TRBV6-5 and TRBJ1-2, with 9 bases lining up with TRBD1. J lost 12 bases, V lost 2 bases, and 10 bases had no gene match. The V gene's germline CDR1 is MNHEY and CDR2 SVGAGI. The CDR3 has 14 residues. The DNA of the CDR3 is TGTGCCAGCAGTTACACGGGACAGGGCACCGACCACACCTTC. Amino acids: CASSYTGQGTDHTF.